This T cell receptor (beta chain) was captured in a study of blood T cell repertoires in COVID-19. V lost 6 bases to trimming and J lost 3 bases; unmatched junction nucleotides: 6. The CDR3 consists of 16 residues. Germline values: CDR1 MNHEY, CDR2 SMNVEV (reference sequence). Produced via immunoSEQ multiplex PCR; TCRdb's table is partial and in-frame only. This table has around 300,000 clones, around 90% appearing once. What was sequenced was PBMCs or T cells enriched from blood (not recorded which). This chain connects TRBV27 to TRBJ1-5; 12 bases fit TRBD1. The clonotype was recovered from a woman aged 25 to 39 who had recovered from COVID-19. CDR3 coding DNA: TGTGCCAGCAGCTTAGGGACAGGGGGCCTCAATCAGCCCCAGCATTTT. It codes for CASSLGTGGLNQPQHF.